This T cell receptor (beta chain) is from a study of blood T cell repertoires in COVID-19. With 2 bases removed from V and 4 bases from J, the gap between germline ends came to 13 bases. Germline CDR1 SGHRS, CDR2 YFSETQ. CDR3 length: 15 residues. Per the original data handling: Reference gene primers were amplified, and this amplification served to estimate nucleated cell counts. Repertoires were generated with immunoSEQ multiplex PCR, while TCRdb's copy carries only in-frame clones and drops some. That table gives V, J and clone size, and the DNA gave D and trimming. This table has some 150,000 clones, approximately 86% appearing once.

This chain uses TRBV5-1 with TRBJ1-5, with D perhaps TRBD1 (5 bases). Sample: peripheral blood. The sequence was collected from a woman aged 55-75 years with acute or convalescent COVID-19. In nucleotides, the CDR3 is TGCGCCAGCAGCTTTGGCGGGGCGGAGAATCAGCCCCAGCATTTT. Translation: CASSFGGAENQPQHF.